This TCR beta chain was found in a study of cytotoxic CD8 clonotypes in ibrutinib-treated CLL. CDR3 size: 12 residues. The germline V and J ends were trimmed by 3 bases and 4 bases, with 6 bases remaining between them. Germline V gives CDR1 SGHAT, CDR2 FQNNGV. Measured with immunoSEQ multiplex PCR; TCRdb has only the in-frame clones, and not every one. The table shows about 310,000 clones, with more than 65% occurring only once. The sequence derives from a human donor with chronic lymphocytic leukemia. This sample comprised PBMCs, obtained before ibrutinib treatment. The rearrangement links TRBV11-2 to TRBJ1-1; no firm D call. For the CDR3, the DNA is TGTGCCAGCAGCTTCGACCCCACTGAAGCTTTCTTT. This codes for CASSFDPTEAFF.